One and the same sample provided the 5 T cell receptor beta chains below, sequenced in a study of T cell clonality in common variable immunodeficiency. Data came from immunoSEQ multiplex PCR; TCRdb stores just in-frame clones and leaves some out. This record lists roughly 32,000 clones, none seen once only, and the top ten clones contain 3.5% to 5.5%. Sequenced material: peripheral blood mononuclear cells. These receptors were taken from a person aged 18-70 years in good health.

There are many counts of this clone. The sequence runs out 3 residues before the end of the CDR3; the remainder is reconstructed from the germline J gene. The rearrangement joins TRBV19 to TRBJ1-5; 7 nucleotides agree with TRBD1. CDR1 is LNHDA and CDR2 is SQIVND in the germline V gene (reference sequence). The CDR3 runs 13 residues. V was pared by 5 bases and J by 6 bases, with 4 bases of the junction left unmatched. CDR3 region: CASSEQGGQPQHF. The sequenced CDR3 bases are TGTGCCAGTAGTGAGCAGGGGGGTCAGCCC.

This clone was recorded a few times. CDR3 amino acids: CASSIGVVVTEAFF. The CDR3 DNA, read in part, is TGTGCCAGTAGTATAGGTGTAGTGGTCACTGAA. This chain connects TRBV19 to TRBJ1-1; D is uncertain. The read is 3 residues too short to cover the CDR3 end, so that end is filled in from the germline J gene. Trimming pared 1 base from V and 4 bases from J, leaving 10 bases between. Germline loops: CDR1 LNHDA, CDR2 SQIVND (reference sequence). CDR3 length: 14 amino acids.

This clone occurred many times. The read ends 3 residues before the CDR3 terminus; that terminus is restored from the germline J gene. J is TRBJ1-5 and V is TRBV19, with 10 bases aligning to TRBD1. The CDR3 contains 15 residues. Germline values: CDR1 LNHDA, CDR2 SQIVND (reference sequence). The ends lost 2 bases at V and 4 bases at J; junction bases unmatched: 2. The CDR3 bases that were read are TGTGCCAGTAGTATACGGGACAGGGGAAATCAGCCC. It codes for CASSIRDRGNQP. The entire CDR3 protein reads CASSIRDRGNQPQHF.

This clone was detected many times. CDR3 region: CASTIYRVAGEHEQFF. CDR3 bases read: TGTGCCAGCACCATTTACCGGGTAGCGGGCGAACATGAG. This rearrangement joins TRBV7-8 to TRBJ2-1, with 7 nucleotides matching TRBD2. The CDR3 is cut off 3 residues early in the read; its end comes from the germline J gene. Germline loops: CDR1 SGHVS, CDR2 FQNEAQ. The CDR3 is 16 residues long. V shed 7 bases, J shed 8 bases, and the junction held 17 bases outside the gene matches.

In regard to this clone: Just one base apart from a much larger clone, this may be a read error. The sequence runs out 3 residues before the end of the CDR3; the remainder is reconstructed from the germline J gene. The V and J genes are TRBV30 and TRBJ2-2; TRBD1 aligns across 7 bases. There are 13 residues in the CDR3. CDR1 and CDR2 from the germline V gene are GTSNPN and SVGIG (reference sequence). The sequenced part of the CDR3 DNA is TGTGCCCGTTCCGGGACAGAGGATGAAAAG. It specifies CARSGTEDEK. The full CDR3 protein is CARSGTEDEKLFF.